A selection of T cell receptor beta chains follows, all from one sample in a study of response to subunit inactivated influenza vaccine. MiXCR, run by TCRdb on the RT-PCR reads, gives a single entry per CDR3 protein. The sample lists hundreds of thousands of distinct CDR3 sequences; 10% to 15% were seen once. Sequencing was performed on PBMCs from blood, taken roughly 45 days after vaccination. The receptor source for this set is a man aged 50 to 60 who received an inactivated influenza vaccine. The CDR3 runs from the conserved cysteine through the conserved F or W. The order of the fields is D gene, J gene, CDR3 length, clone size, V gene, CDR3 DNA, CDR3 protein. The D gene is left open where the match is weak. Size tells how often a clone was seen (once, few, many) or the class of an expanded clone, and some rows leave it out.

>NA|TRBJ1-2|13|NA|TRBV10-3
TGTGCCACCCGACAGAACACTAACTATGGCTACACCTTC
CATRQNTNYGYTF
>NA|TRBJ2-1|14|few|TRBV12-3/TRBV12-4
TGTGCCAGCAGTTTATCGCGTGGGTATAATGAGCAGTTCTTC
CASSLSRGYNEQFF
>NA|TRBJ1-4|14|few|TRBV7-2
TGTGCCAGCAGCTCAAACCCAACTAATGAAAAACTGTTTTTT
CASSSNPTNEKLFF
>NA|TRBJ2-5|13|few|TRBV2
TGTGCCAGCAGTAATCAGAACCAAGAGACCCAGTACTTC
CASSNQNQETQYF
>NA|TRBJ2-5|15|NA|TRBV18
TGTGCCAGCTCACCACTTTCCGTCTCACAAGAGACCCAGTACTTC
CASSPLSVSQETQYF
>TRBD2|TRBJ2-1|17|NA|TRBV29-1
TGCAGCGTCCCCCAGGTTTCGGGGGGAAGCTCCTACAATGAGCAGTTCTTC
CSVPQVSGGSSYNEQFF
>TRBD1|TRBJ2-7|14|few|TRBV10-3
TGTGCCATCAAAGGACAGGGAAGAGAGTACGAGCAGTACTTC
CAIKGQGREYEQYF
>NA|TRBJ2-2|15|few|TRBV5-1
TGCGCCAGCAGCCCGACAGGATTTGGCACCGGGGAGCTGTTTTTT
CASSPTGFGTGELFF
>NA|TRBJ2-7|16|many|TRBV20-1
TGCAGTGCTAGAGCTGTTTTAGAGGGATTCTCCTACGAGCAGTACTTC
CSARAVLEGFSYEQYF
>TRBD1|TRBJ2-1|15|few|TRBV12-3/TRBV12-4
TGTGCCAGCAGAGCTGGACAGGCCGCCTACAATGAGCAGTTCTTC
CASRAGQAAYNEQFF
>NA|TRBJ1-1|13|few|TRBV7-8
TGTGCCAGCAGCTTGTCCCAGGCGGTTGAAGCTTTCTTT
CASSLSQAVEAFF
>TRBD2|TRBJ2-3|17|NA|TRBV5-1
TGCGCCAGCAGCGGTCTGAGCCGGGGGGGCGGCGCAGATACGCAGTATTTT
CASSGLSRGGGADTQYF
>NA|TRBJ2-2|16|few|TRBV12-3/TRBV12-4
TGTGCCAGCAGTTTCCCGCCAGCTACGAACACCGGGGAGCTGTTTTTT
CASSFPPATNTGELFF
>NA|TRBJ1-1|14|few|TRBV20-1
TGCAGTGCTAGAAAGGGGGGGCTGGACACTGAAGCTTTCTTT
CSARKGGLDTEAFF
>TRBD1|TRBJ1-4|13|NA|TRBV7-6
TGTGCCAGCAGCGCAAACCTACAGGGGAAACTGTTTTTT
CASSANLQGKLFF
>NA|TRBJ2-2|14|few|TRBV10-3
TGTGCCATCAGTGATGACGCGAACACCGGGGAGCTGTTTTTT
CAISDDANTGELFF
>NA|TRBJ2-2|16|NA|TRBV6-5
TGTGCCAGCAGTTATCTGGGGGGGGCGGTCACCGGGGAGCTGTTTTTT
CASSYLGGAVTGELFF
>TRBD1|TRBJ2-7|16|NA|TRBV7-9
TGTGCCAGCAGCTCTCGGACAGGGCCAGTATTTGACGAGCAGTACTTC
CASSSRTGPVFDEQYF
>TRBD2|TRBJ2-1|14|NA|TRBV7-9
TGTGCCAGCAGCTTAGCAGCGGGGGGGCCCGGAGGGTTCTTC
CASSLAAGGPGGFF
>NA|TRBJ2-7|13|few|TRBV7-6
TGTGCCAGCAGCTTCGGGCGTTACTACGAGCAGTACTTC
CASSFGRYYEQYF
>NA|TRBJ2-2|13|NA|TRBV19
TGTGCCAGTAGTTCGACCACTACCGGGGAGCTGTTTTTT
CASSSTTTGELFF
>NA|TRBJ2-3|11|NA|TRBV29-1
TGCAGCGTTGACAGGGCTCATACGCAGTATTTT
CSVDRAHTQYF